This TCR beta chain stems from a study of T cell changes during pregnancy in multiple sclerosis. The repertoire was sequenced with immunoSEQ multiplex PCR; TCRdb's copy has only in-frame clones and lacks some. The table lists about 54,000 clones, 75% to 95% of them singletons. Trimming cost V 5 bases and J 5 bases, with 17 bases left between them. Germline CDR1 reads MDHEN; CDR2 reads SYDVKM. The CDR3 covers 15 residues. The sequenced sample was peripheral blood, obtained after pregnancy. The receptor's source is a female donor in good health, enrolled as a control in a pregnancy study. The chain links TRBV28 to TRBJ2-3, with TRBD2 as a possible D gene (6 bases). The chain's CDR3 is CASSGLVGGLDTQYF. Here the CDR3 DNA reads TGTGCCAGCAGTGGGCTAGTGGGAGGATTAGATACGCAGTATTTT.